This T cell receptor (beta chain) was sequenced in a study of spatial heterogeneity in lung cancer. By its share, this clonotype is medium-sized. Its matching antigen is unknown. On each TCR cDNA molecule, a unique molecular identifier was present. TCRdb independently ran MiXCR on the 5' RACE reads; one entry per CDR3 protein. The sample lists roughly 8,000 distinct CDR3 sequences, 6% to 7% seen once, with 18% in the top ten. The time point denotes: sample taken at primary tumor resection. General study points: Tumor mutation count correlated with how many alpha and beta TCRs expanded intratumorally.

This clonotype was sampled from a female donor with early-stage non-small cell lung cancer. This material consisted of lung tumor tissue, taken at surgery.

This CDR3 is CSVRWAENYEQYF. The CDR3 bases are TGCAGCGTCCGATGGGCGGAAAACTACGAGCAGTACTTC. This chain connects TRBV29-1 to TRBJ2-7; no definite D call. Germline CDR1 SQVTM, CDR2 ANQGSEA. V was cut by 6 bases and J by 3 bases, with 15 bases left in between. The CDR3 has 13 residues.